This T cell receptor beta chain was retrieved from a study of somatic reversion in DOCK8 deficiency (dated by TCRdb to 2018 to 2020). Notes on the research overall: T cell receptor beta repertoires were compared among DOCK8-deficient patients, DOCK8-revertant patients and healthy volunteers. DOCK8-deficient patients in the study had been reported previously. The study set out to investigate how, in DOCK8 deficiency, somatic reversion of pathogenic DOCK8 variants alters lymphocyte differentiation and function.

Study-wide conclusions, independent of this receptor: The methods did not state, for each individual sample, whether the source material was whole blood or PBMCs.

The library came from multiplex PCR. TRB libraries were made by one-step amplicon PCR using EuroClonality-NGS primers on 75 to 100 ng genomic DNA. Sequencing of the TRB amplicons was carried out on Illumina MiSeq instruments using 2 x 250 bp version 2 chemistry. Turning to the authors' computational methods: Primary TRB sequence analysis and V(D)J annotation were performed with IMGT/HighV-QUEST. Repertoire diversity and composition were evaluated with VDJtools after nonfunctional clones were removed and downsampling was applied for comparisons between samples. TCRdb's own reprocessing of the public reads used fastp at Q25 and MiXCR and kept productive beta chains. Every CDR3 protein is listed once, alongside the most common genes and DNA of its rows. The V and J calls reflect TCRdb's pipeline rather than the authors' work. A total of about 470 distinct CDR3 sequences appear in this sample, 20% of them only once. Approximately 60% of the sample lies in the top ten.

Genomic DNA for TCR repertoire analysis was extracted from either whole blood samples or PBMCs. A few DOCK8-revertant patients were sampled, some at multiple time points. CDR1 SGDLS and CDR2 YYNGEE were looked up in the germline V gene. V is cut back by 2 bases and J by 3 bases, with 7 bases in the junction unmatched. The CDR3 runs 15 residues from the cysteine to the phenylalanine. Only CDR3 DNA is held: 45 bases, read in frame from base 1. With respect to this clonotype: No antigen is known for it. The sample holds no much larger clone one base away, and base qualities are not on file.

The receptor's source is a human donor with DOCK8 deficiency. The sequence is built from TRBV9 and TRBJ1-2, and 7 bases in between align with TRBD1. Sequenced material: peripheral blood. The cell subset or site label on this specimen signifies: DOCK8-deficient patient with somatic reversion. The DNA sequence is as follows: TGTGCCAGCAGCGTCGGCCTCGGGACAGACTATGGCTACACCTTC. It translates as CASSVGLGTDYGYTF.